The rows below give T cell receptor beta chains drawn from one sample of a study of molecular identifiers for immune sequencing clone quantification. TCRdb passed the PCR reads through MiXCR, listing each CDR3 protein once. Altogether fewer than 350,000 distinct CDR3 sequences are present, 24% being singletons, with the ten largest covering approximately 0.74%. Sample: naive CD8+ T cells from blood, with Jurkat cell RNA spiked in. These receptors originate from a human donor in good health. Some libraries in this study had Jurkat cell RNA spiked in. Both conserved end residues are part of each CDR3. The D gene is left open where the match is weak. The listing skips clone size in some rows; elsewhere it reads once, few, many or a size class.

V: TRBV27
D: .
size: many
J: TRBJ2-7
DNA: TGTGCCAGCACCTACGGAGTTGGTTACGAGCAGTACTTC
CDR3: CASTYGVGYEQYF

V: TRBV10-3
D: TRBD1
size: few
J: TRBJ2-2
DNA: TGTGCCATCAGTGATGGGACAGGGGCCGGGGAGCTGTTTTTT
CDR3: CAISDGTGAGELFF

V: TRBV3-1
D: TRBD2
size: .
J: TRBJ2-3
DNA: TGTGCCAGCAGCTCCGGACTAGCGGGAGGGCCGAGCACAGATACGCAGTATTTT
CDR3: CASSSGLAGGPSTDTQYF

V: TRBV19
D: TRBD2
size: few
J: TRBJ2-1
DNA: TGTGCCAGTACCGGATGGGCTAGCGGGGGCCGTCAAGAGCAGTTCTTC
CDR3: CASTGWASGGRQEQFF

V: TRBV20-1
D: .
size: few
J: TRBJ1-4
DNA: TGCAGTGTGTTGCAGGGTGAGGCGAGTCAACTGTTTTTT
CDR3: CSVLQGEASQLFF

V: TRBV4-3
D: .
size: few
J: TRBJ1-4
DNA: TGCGCCAGCAGCCAGCATGGACCTCCAACTAATGAAAAACTGTTTTTT
CDR3: CASSQHGPPTNEKLFF

V: TRBV20-1
D: .
size: many
J: TRBJ1-2
DNA: TGCAGTGCTAGAGAGCTGGACGCAGCTAACTATGGCTACACCTTC
CDR3: CSARELDAANYGYTF

V: TRBV4-1
D: .
size: few
J: TRBJ1-1
DNA: TGCGCCAGCAGCCAAGAGGCAGGCATGAACACTGAAGCTTTCTTT
CDR3: CASSQEAGMNTEAFF

V: TRBV11-2
D: .
size: .
J: TRBJ2-5
DNA: TGTGCCAGCAGCCCCCCCGCTTTCGAGACCCCGTACTTC
CDR3: CASSPPAFETPYF

V: TRBV7-9
D: TRBD1
size: .
J: TRBJ1-3
DNA: TGTGCCAGCAGTACTGGACAGGGCGCCTCTGGAAACACCATATATTTT
CDR3: CASSTGQGASGNTIYF

V: TRBV29-1
D: .
size: many
J: TRBJ1-5
DNA: TGCAGCGTTGGTGAGTCGTTAAATCAGCCCCAGCATTTT
CDR3: CSVGESLNQPQHF

V: TRBV27
D: TRBD1
size: few
J: TRBJ2-3
DNA: TGTGCCAGCAGTTTAGGGCAGGGGGTAATGAATACGCAGTATTTT
CDR3: CASSLGQGVMNTQYF

V: TRBV7-9
D: TRBD2
size: many
J: TRBJ2-4
DNA: TGTGCCAGCAGTTCCAGCGGGGGGATAGCCAAAAACATTCAGTACTTC
CDR3: CASSSSGGIAKNIQYF

V: TRBV5-6
D: .
size: few
J: TRBJ1-4
DNA: TGTGCCAGCAGCGAGACAGGATCCAATGAAAAACTGTTTTTT
CDR3: CASSETGSNEKLFF

V: TRBV6-5
D: TRBD1
size: .
J: TRBJ1-1
DNA: TGTGCCAGCAGTTACGAGGGGGCGCGAACTGGAGCTTTCTTT
CDR3: CASSYEGARTGAFF

V: TRBV5-3
D: .
size: .
J: TRBJ1-5
DNA: TGTGCCAGAAGCTTGAGGATTCTTACTAGCAATCAGCCCCAGCATTTT
CDR3: CARSLRILTSNQPQHF

V: TRBV19
D: .
size: many
J: TRBJ2-1
DNA: TGTGCCAGTAGTCCGGGTCCATTCAATGAGCAGTTCTTC
CDR3: CASSPGPFNEQFF

V: TRBV9
D: TRBD1
size: .
J: TRBJ1-6
DNA: TGTGCCAGCAGCGTAGGGGGACAGAGCTCCTATAATTCACCCCTCCACTTT
CDR3: CASSVGGQSSYNSPLHF

V: TRBV6-5
D: .
size: few
J: TRBJ2-7
DNA: TGTGCCAGCAGTTACCGGGGGAGCTACGAGCAGTACTTC
CDR3: CASSYRGSYEQYF

V: TRBV10-3
D: TRBD2
size: few
J: TRBJ2-5
DNA: TGTGCCATCAGGCCTAGCGGGGGCCCCCAAGAGACCCAGTACTTC
CDR3: CAIRPSGGPQETQYF